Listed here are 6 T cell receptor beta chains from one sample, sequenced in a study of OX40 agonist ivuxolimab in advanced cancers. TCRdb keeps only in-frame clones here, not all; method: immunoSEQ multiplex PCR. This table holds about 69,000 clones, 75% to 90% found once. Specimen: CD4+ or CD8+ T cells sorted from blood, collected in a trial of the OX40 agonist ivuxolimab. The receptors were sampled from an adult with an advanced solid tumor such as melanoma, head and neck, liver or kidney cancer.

The CDR3 spells CASSLLTGTENTEAFF. The CDR3 nucleotides are TGTGCCAGCAGTTTATTGACCGGGACAGAAAACACTGAAGCTTTCTTT. This chain links TRBV28 with TRBJ1-1, with TRBD1 matching 7 bases. The CDR3 extends over 16 amino acids. Per germline, CDR1 MDHEN and CDR2 SYDVKM. V was clipped by 1 base and J by 2 bases; unmatched bases: 7. The full variable domain, in which reference TRBV28 and TRBJ1-1 provide the parts outside the CDR3, is DVKVTQSSRYLVKRTGEKVFLECVQDMDHENMFWYRQDPGLGLRLIYFSYDVKMKEKGDIPEGYSVSREKKERFSLILESASTNQTSMYLCASSLLTGTENTEAFFGQGTRLTVV.

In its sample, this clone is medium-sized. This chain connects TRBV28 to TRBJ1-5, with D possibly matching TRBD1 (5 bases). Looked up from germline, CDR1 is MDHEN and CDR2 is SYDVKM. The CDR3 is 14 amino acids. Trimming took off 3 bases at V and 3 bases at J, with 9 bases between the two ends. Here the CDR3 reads CASSFDRFNQPQHF. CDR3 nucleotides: TGTGCCAGCAGTTTTGACAGATTCAATCAGCCCCAGCATTTT.

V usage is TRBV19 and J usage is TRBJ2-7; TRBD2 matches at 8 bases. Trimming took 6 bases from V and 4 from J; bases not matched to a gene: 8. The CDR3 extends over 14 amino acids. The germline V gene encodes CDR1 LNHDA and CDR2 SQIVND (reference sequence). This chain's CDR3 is CASSYGQRGYEQYF. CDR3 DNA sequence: TGTGCCAGTAGCTACGGACAGCGGGGGTACGAGCAGTACTTC.

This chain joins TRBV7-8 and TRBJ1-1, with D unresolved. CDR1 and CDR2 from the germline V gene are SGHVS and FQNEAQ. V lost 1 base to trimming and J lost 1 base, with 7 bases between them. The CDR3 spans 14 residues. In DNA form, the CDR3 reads TGTGCCAGCAGCTTAGGCTTTGGGAACACTGAAGCTTTCTTT. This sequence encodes CASSLGFGNTEAFF.

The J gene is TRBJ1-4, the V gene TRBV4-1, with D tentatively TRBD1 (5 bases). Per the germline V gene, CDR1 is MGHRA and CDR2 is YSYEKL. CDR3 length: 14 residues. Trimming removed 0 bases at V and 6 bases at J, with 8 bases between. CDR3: CASSQDGAYEKLFF. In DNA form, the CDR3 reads TGCGCCAGCAGCCAAGATGGGGCTTATGAAAAACTGTTTTTT.

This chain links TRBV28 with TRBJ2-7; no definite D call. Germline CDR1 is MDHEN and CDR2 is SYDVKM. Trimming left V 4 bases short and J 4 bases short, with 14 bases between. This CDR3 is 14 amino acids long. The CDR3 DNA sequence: TGTGCCAGCAGTTGGGTAGGAAATACATACGAGCAGTACTTC. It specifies CASSWVGNTYEQYF.